The 11 T cell receptor beta chains in this list originate from one sample, sequenced in a study of shared clonotypes between healthy human individuals (TCRdb year 2020). Libraries were prepared through the immunoSEQ multiplex PCR assay. TCRdb's version of the immuneACCESS table is confined to in-frame rearrangements and falls short of the full clone set. An unresolved V gene accounts for under half of the shortfall where checked; the remainder is of unknown origin. Across this sample there are 2 million to 3 million clones, with 93% seen only once. Roughly 0.36% of the sample belongs to the ten largest clones. The sequencing sample was made of naive CD4+ T cells from PBMCs. The cell subset or site label of this sample denotes: CD45RA+ positively selected. Receptors were obtained from a man younger than 35 in good health. Some clones in this sample may be carry-over from other donors' samples.

The chain employs TRBV12-5 and TRBJ2-5, with 15 positions matching TRBD2. The J segment lost 5 bases and the V segment lost 7 bases, leaving 5 bases of the junction unmatched. This CDR3 has 15 residues. From germline, CDR1 is LGHNT and CDR2 FRNRAP. This CDR3 reads CASAGTSGRWETQYF. As DNA, the CDR3 is TGTGCTAGTGCAGGGACTAGCGGGAGGTGGGAGACCCAGTACTTC.

A note on this clone: Other DNA sequences from this sample encode an identical CDR3 as well. The rearrangement links TRBV11-3 to TRBJ2-3; D is ambiguous. The germline V gene has CDR1 SGHNT and CDR2 YENEEA. The V end was cut by 0 bases, the J end by 4 bases, with 8 bases between. This CDR3 is 14 amino acids long. The CDR3 loop is CASSLDPQSDTQYF. CDR3 nucleotides: TGTGCCAGCAGCTTAGACCCCCAATCAGATACGCAGTATTTT. Full variable domain (remainder filled in from reference TRBV11-3 and TRBJ2-3): EAGVVQSPRYKIIEKKQPVAFWCNPISGHNTLYWYLQNLGQGPELLIRYENEEAVDDSQLPKDRFSAERLKGVDSTLKIQPAELGDSAVYLCASSLDPQSDTQYFGPGTRLTVL.

This chain links TRBV28 with TRBJ1-1, with TRBD1 matching over 9 bases. J gave up 11 bases and V 3 bases, and 7 bases lay outside the gene matches. The CDR3 has 13 amino acids. Germline loops: CDR1 MDHEN, CDR2 SYDVKM. The CDR3 protein is CASSLPDRGPAFF. CDR3 DNA: TGTGCCAGCAGTTTGCCGGACAGGGGCCCTGCTTTCTTT. Drawing the rest from reference TRBV28 and TRBJ1-1, the complete variable domain is DVKVTQSSRYLVKRTGEKVFLECVQDMDHENMFWYRQDPGLGLRLIYFSYDVKMKEKGDIPEGYSVSREKKERFSLILESASTNQTSMYLCASSLPDRGPAFFGQGTRLTVV.

The chain employs TRBV10-3 and TRBJ1-1, with TRBD1 as a possible D gene (5 bases). Trimming removed 1 base at V and 4 bases at J, with 13 bases between. This CDR3 is built from 15 residues. Germline V gene data show CDR1 as ENHRY and CDR2 as SYGVKD. CDR3 nucleotides: TGTGCCATCAGTGAGTGGGGCCCCGGGATCACTGAAGCTTTCTTT. Translating gives CAISEWGPGITEAFF.

This clone appeared a single time. The chain joins TRBV28 to TRBJ1-2, with D perhaps TRBD1 (6 bases). The ends were cut back, 8 bases at V and 6 bases at J, with 13 bases in the middle. Germline V gives CDR1 MDHEN, CDR2 SYDVKM. There are 12 residues in the CDR3. The CDR3 is CASRQAPNGYTF. For the CDR3, the DNA is TGTGCCAGCCGACAGGCCCCGAATGGCTACACCTTC.

J is TRBJ1-5 and V is TRBV19; D is unresolved. CDR1 LNHDA and CDR2 SQIVND come from the germline V gene (reference sequence). Deletions cut 0 bases from V and 10 bases from J, with 10 bases between. The CDR3 is 13 residues long. CDR3 in DNA: TGTGCCAGTAGTATAGATCCAGGCAGACCCCAGCATTTT. Its protein is CASSIDPGRPQHF.

The chain employs TRBV10-1 and TRBJ2-1; 11 nucleotides align to TRBD2. The CDR3 consists of 15 residues. Trimming removed 5 bases from V and 3 bases from J; junction bases left unmatched: 3. The germline gives CDR1 WNHNN, CDR2 SYGVQD (reference sequence). In DNA form, the CDR3 reads TGCGCCAGCAGTCCACTAGCGGGGGACTACAATGAGCAGTTCTTC. Residues: CASSPLAGDYNEQFF.

The V gene is TRBV28, the J gene TRBJ1-1, with D perhaps TRBD1 (5 bases). V was shortened by 4 bases and J by 4 bases, with 16 bases between the two germline ends. The germline V gene encodes CDR1 MDHEN and CDR2 SYDVKM. The length of the CDR3 is 15 residues. In DNA, the CDR3 is TGTGCCAGCAGTTCCCCCGGGGGAGAGGCCACTGAAGCTTTCTTT. This encodes CASSSPGGEATEAFF.

The chain employs TRBV2 and TRBJ1-5; weak D call: TRBD1 (5 bases). This CDR3 region has 15 residues. Germline CDR1 is SNHLY and CDR2 is FYNNEI. The V and J ends lost 6 bases and 3 bases respectively, with 15 bases between them. CDR3 bases: TGTGCCAGCAGGGGGGGACTTCGGAACAATCAGCCCCAGCATTTT. It is translated as CASRGGLRNNQPQHF.

The chain couples TRBV29-1 to TRBJ1-2; D remains unclear. Trimming took 8 bases from V and 0 from J, leaving 10 bases between them. Germline CDR1 and CDR2: SQVTM and ANQGSEA. The CDR3 has 12 residues. This chain's CDR3 is CSFRATNYGYTF. CDR3 DNA sequence: TGCAGCTTCCGGGCTACTAACTATGGCTACACCTTC.

As regards this clone: This sample includes further DNA sequences coding for the same CDR3. V gene TRBV27 combines with J gene TRBJ2-7, with D possibly called TRBD1 or TRBD2 (6 bases each). V dropped 2 bases and J dropped 2 bases, with 10 bases sitting between them. Germline-derived CDR1 and CDR2 are MNHEY and SMNVEV (reference sequence). The CDR3 is 14 amino acids. CDR3 residues: CASSLLGGPYEQYF. The CDR3 coding sequence is TGTGCCAGCAGTTTACTGGGGGGCCCCTACGAGCAGTACTTC.